The sequence of this T cell receptor beta chain was determined in a study of identical twins. This clonotype has just a few counts. A single record per CDR3 protein comes from TCRdb applying MiXCR to the 5' RACE reads. The data hold some 1,600,000 distinct CDR3 sequences, with around 29% observed a single time. Sequencing was performed on cord blood. The sequence came from a newborn girl in good health.

The CDR3 spells CSVGLKSSYEQYF. CDR3 DNA: TGCAGCGTTGGGCTTAAGAGCTCCTACGAGCAGTACTTC. V gene TRBV29-1 combines with J gene TRBJ2-7, with no clear D. V lost 4 bases, J lost 0 bases, and 10 bases lay in between. Germline-derived CDR1 and CDR2 are SQVTM and ANQGSEA. The CDR3 has 13 residues.